A single sample is the source of the 26 T cell receptor beta chains below, sequenced in a study of vaccination effects on CD4 cells after COVID-19. The data were produced by immunoSEQ multiplex PCR, yet TCRdb's version contains in-frame clones alone and is incomplete. The sample lists 15,000 or so clones, 70% occurring once. Before any sequencing was done, the ViraFEST assay used viral peptide pools to expand antigen-specific CD4+ T cells. It was after nine to eleven days of culture that CD4+ T cells were isolated. BNT162b2 vaccine or mRNA-1273 vaccine was given to participants in two doses. Antigens for these TCRs are unknown. This specimen was CD4+ T cells from PBMCs cultured with SARS-CoV-2 spike peptides, taken after COVID-19 vaccination. The receptors come from a human donor who received a COVID-19 vaccine.

The chain has TRBV30 and TRBJ1-5; D is uncertain. V was clipped by 2 bases and J by 0 bases, with 14 bases between them. CDR1 is GTSNPN, CDR2 SVGIG, per germline (reference sequence). There are 16 residues in the CDR3. The DNA of the CDR3 is TGTGCCTGGAGTAAACGAGGCCCAAATAGCAATCAGCCCCAGCATTTT. The encoded protein is CAWSKRGPNSNQPQHF.

This clone was found a few times. This rearrangement joins TRBV9 to TRBJ1-2; the match to TRBD1 covers 7 bases. From germline, CDR1 is SGDLS and CDR2 YYNGEE. Germline trimming cut 0 bases from V and 6 bases from J; bases unmatched to any gene: 8. This CDR3 is 15 amino acids long. Here the CDR3 DNA reads TGTGCCAGCAGCGTAGCTTTGGACAGGAAAAATGGCTACACCTTC. Amino acid sequence: CASSVALDRKNGYTF.

This clone showed up just a few times. The V and J genes are TRBV2 and TRBJ1-2, with D unresolved. Trimming pared 2 bases from V and 7 bases from J, leaving 11 bases between. The CDR3 has 13 residues. Germline V gene lookup returns CDR1 SNHLY and CDR2 FYNNEI. This CDR3 reads CASSELGSGGYTF. The CDR3 region has the DNA TGTGCCAGCAGTGAATTAGGGTCCGGTGGCTACACCTTC.

Only one count was recorded for this clone. The CDR3 spells CASSLGVISPLHF. The CDR3 region has the DNA TGTGCCAGCAGCCTCGGGGTTATTTCACCCCTCCACTTT. The chain links TRBV9 to TRBJ1-6, with D uncertain. With 4 bases removed from V and 9 bases from J, the gap between germline ends came to 11 bases. Germline V gene data show CDR1 as SGDLS and CDR2 as YYNGEE. CDR3 length: 13 amino acids.

The rearrangement joins TRBV5-4 to TRBJ1-1; D might be TRBD1 (5 bases). Trimming stripped 6 bases from V and 5 bases from J, with 29 bases between. Germline CDR1 and CDR2: SGHNT and YYREEE (reference sequence). The CDR3 extends over 18 amino acids. The CDR3 loop is CASTTDEQESGPWTEAFF. CDR3 DNA sequence: TGTGCCAGCACCACAGACGAACAGGAATCAGGGCCGTGGACTGAAGCTTTCTTT.

By frequency in the sample, this clone is large. V is TRBV29-1 and J is TRBJ1-1; D remains unclear. This CDR3 is built from 12 residues. V dropped 3 bases and J dropped 7 bases, with 12 bases sitting between them. Germline V lookup: CDR1 SQVTM, CDR2 ANQGSEA. CDR3 nucleotide sequence: TGCAGCGTTGAGTTTAGCAGGCGTGAAGCTTTCTTT. Protein product: CSVEFSRREAFF.

V gene TRBV14 combines with J gene TRBJ1-4, with a weak D call TRBD1 (5 bases). The CDR3 totals 15 residues. CDR1 and CDR2 (germline): SGHDN, FVKESK. Trimming took off 4 bases at V and 5 bases at J, with 14 bases between the two ends. The CDR3 here is CASSRDGGFNEKLFF. CDR3 sequence (DNA): TGTGCCAGCAGCCGGGACGGAGGTTTCAATGAAAAACTGTTTTTT.

The chain joins TRBV11-2 to TRBJ1-1; no clear D gene. V shed 1 base and J shed 1 base, with 7 bases lying between them. The CDR3 sequence is 14 residues long. In germline, CDR1 is SGHAT, CDR2 FQNNGV. CDR3 sequence reads: CASSLGMGNTEAFF. In DNA, the CDR3 is TGTGCCAGCAGCTTAGGGATGGGGAACACTGAAGCTTTCTTT.

This chain links TRBV28 with TRBJ1-1; D is possibly TRBD1 (5 bases). Germline V gives CDR1 MDHEN, CDR2 SYDVKM. Trimming removed 1 base from V and 4 bases from J, with 10 bases in between. The CDR3 extends over 14 amino acids. CDR3 residues: CASSLSGGFTEAFF. CDR3 DNA sequence: TGTGCCAGCAGTTTATCGGGGGGATTCACTGAAGCTTTCTTT.

The chain couples TRBV18 to TRBJ2-7, with 16 nucleotides matching TRBD2. The length of the CDR3 is 16 residues. Germline V lookup: CDR1 KGHSH, CDR2 LQKENI. V trimming: 3 bases; J trimming: 4 bases; junction bases outside the gene matches: 3. The CDR3 here is CASSPPGLAGGYEQYF. CDR3 nucleotide sequence: TGTGCCAGCTCACCGCCGGGACTAGCGGGAGGGTACGAGCAGTACTTC.

The CDR3 region is CASSFESGNTIYF. Here the CDR3 DNA reads TGTGCCAGCAGCTTCGAATCTGGAAACACCATATATTTT. The chain carries TRBV7-2 and TRBJ1-3; D remains unclear. Trimming pared 3 bases from V and 1 base from J, leaving 4 bases between. Germline assignment: CDR1 SGHTA and CDR2 FQGNSA. The CDR3 is made up of 13 amino acids.

This chain's CDR3 is CASSLVGGGLSNTGELFF. DNA for the CDR3: TGCGCCAGCAGCTTGGTTGGAGGGGGCTTATCGAACACCGGGGAGCTGTTTTTT. The rearrangement uses TRBV5-1 and TRBJ2-2; possibly TRBD1 for D (7 bases). The CDR3 runs 18 residues. Per germline, CDR1 SGHRS and CDR2 YFSETQ. V was cut by 0 bases and J by 0 bases, with 15 bases left in between.

This chain joins TRBV9 and TRBJ1-3, with unresolved D. The CDR3 loop spans 15 amino acids. V lost 4 bases and J 0 bases, leaving 11 bases between the germline ends. CDR1 and CDR2 (germline): SGDLS, YYNGEE. CDR3 coding DNA: TGTGCCAGCAGCCCAACCGGAGCCTCTGGAAACACCATATATTTT. This translates into CASSPTGASGNTIYF.

This chain links TRBV28 with TRBJ2-1; the D is unclear. The V and J ends lost 5 bases and 7 bases respectively, with 12 bases between them. Germline assignment: CDR1 MDHEN and CDR2 SYDVKM. This CDR3 contains 13 residues. Written as DNA, the CDR3 is TGTGCCAGCAGTCCCCTTGGGGTTAATGAGCAGTTCTTC. It translates to CASSPLGVNEQFF.

The rearrangement uses TRBV6-1 and TRBJ1-2; the D is unclear. V was shortened by 2 bases and J by 3 bases, with 13 bases between the two germline ends. The CDR3 covers 15 residues. In germline, CDR1 is MNHNS, CDR2 SASEGT. The CDR3 spells CASSETRHRDYGYTF. The DNA for the CDR3 is TGTGCCAGCAGTGAAACCCGCCACCGGGACTATGGCTACACCTTC.

This clone showed up just once. V usage is TRBV7-8 and J usage is TRBJ1-3; D call uncertain. V lost 0 bases and J lost 0, with 12 bases in between. Germline loops: CDR1 SGHVS, CDR2 FQNEAQ. CDR3 length: 17 amino acids. The CDR3 is CASSLAGTGYSGNTIYF. The CDR3, as DNA: TGTGCCAGCAGCTTAGCCGGCACGGGTTACTCTGGAAACACCATATATTTT.

V is TRBV12-3 or TRBV12-4 and J is TRBJ1-1, with D possibly being TRBD1 (6 bases). This CDR3 has 12 residues. Trimming took off 5 bases at V and 8 bases at J, with 12 bases between the two ends. CDR3 DNA: TGTGCCAGCAGTGCGGGGGCAGGGGAAGCTTTCTTT. Amino acids: CASSAGAGEAFF.

The chain carries TRBV29-1 and TRBJ2-7; no firm D call. Germline assignment: CDR1 SQVTM and CDR2 ANQGSEA. CDR3 length: 13 residues. V shed 6 bases and J shed 0 bases, with 12 bases lying between them. CDR3 sequence (DNA): TGCAGCGTGTTGGACGGCTACTCCTACGAGCAGTACTTC. Amino acids: CSVLDGYSYEQYF.

The rearrangement joins TRBV6-4 to TRBJ1-5, with D unclear. The CDR3 sequence is 17 residues long. CDR1 is MRHNA, CDR2 SNTAGT, per germline. Trimming took 0 bases from V and 5 from J, leaving 17 bases between them. This chain's CDR3 is CASSDSDRSLLDQPQHF. The CDR3 DNA sequence: TGTGCCAGCAGTGACTCCGATCGAAGCTTACTGGATCAGCCCCAGCATTTT.

This clone was observed a single time. V and J are TRBV5-1 and TRBJ2-3; 11 bases agree with TRBD2. The CDR3 spans 17 residues. The V and J ends lost 1 base and 0 bases, in that order; junction bases with no gene match: 4. The germline V gene has CDR1 SGHRS and CDR2 YFSETQ. For the CDR3, the DNA is TGCGCCAGCAGCTTGCCCCTAGCGGGAGGAAGCACAGATACGCAGTATTTT. Translating gives CASSLPLAGGSTDTQYF.

This clone has only a few counts. CDR3 sequence reads: CAWSTYPDTIYF. The CDR3 coding sequence is TGTGCCTGGAGCACGTATCCGGACACCATATATTTT. The V call is TRBV30, the J call TRBJ1-3; D unclear. Germline V gives CDR1 GTSNPN, CDR2 SVGIG (reference sequence). Trimming took off 3 bases at V and 8 bases at J, with 11 bases between the two ends. The length of the CDR3 is 12 residues.

This chain joins TRBV30 and TRBJ1-1; tentatively, D is TRBD1 (6 bases). The CDR3 covers 14 residues. Per the germline V gene, CDR1 is GTSNPN and CDR2 is SVGIG (reference sequence). V lost 1 base, J lost 7 bases, and 16 bases lay in between. The CDR3 DNA sequence: TGTGCCTGGAGTGGAGGGACATCGGGGAGTGAAGCTTTCTTT. Translation: CAWSGGTSGSEAFF.

This clone has just a few counts. The chain links TRBV2 to TRBJ1-2, with D unclear. Deletions cut 4 bases from V and 5 bases from J, with 11 bases between. CDR1 and CDR2 from the germline V gene are SNHLY and FYNNEI. This CDR3 has 13 residues. The CDR3 here is CASSVDGSYGYTF. The CDR3, as DNA: TGTGCCAGCAGTGTGGACGGCTCTTATGGCTACACCTTC.

This rearrangement joins TRBV11-2 to TRBJ1-1, with 10 bases fitting TRBD1. The germline CDR1 and CDR2 sequences are SGHAT and FQNNGV. The CDR3 has 15 residues. With 5 bases clipped from V and 4 bases from J, the junction kept 7 bases outside the gene matches. The CDR3 DNA is TGTGCCAGCAGCCTGATGGACAGGGGGTTCACTGAAGCTTTCTTT. It specifies CASSLMDRGFTEAFF.

The chain recombines TRBV5-1 with TRBJ2-7; the match to TRBD2 covers 13 bases. The V and J ends lost 3 bases and 4 bases, in that order; junction bases with no gene match: 7. The germline V gene encodes CDR1 SGHRS and CDR2 YFSETQ. The CDR3 is made up of 16 amino acids. This chain's CDR3 is CASSSGLAGVLYEQYF. The CDR3 DNA sequence: TGCGCCAGCAGCTCCGGACTAGCGGGAGTTTTGTACGAGCAGTACTTC.

The V and J genes are TRBV11-1 and TRBJ2-5; D may be TRBD2 (5 bases). The length of the CDR3 is 14 residues. V lost 5 bases and J 2 bases, leaving 12 bases between the germline ends. In germline, CDR1 is SGHAT, CDR2 FQDESV (reference sequence). The CDR3 DNA follows: TGTGCCAGCAGCCGAGGACTGAAACAAGAGACCCAGTACTTC. Translating gives CASSRGLKQETQYF.